What follows is one T cell receptor (beta chain) and its context. What it binds is not known. The source of the sample is a study of CD8+ T cells in alopecia areata. Study background: The investigators scored severity in treated patients by the percentage of affected scalp area. Study-level points and caveats: Lesional scalp, especially alopecia totalis/universalis, showed higher clonality than normal scalp. Among the top 100, expanded CD8+ clones were significantly decreased by tofacitinib, as was scalp clonality. Many expanded lesional clones remained in scalp and blood on tofacitinib.

Treatment: oral pan-JAK inhibitor, 5-10 mg twice daily. V gave up 3 bases and J gave up 5 bases, with 5 bases separating them. CDR1 GTSNPN and CDR2 SVGIG come from the germline V gene (reference sequence). CDR3 length equals 10 residues. Once RNA had been extracted, it was reverse transcribed into cDNA to act as the sequencing template. Libraries were prepared by immunoSEQ multiplex PCR; TCRdb keeps only in-frame clonotypes and omits some of them. The sample includes under 110,000 clones, around 60% of them seen just once. The sequences come from CD8+ T cells sorted from blood, collected between weeks 55 and 65, from a patient treated with tofacitinib. The chain couples TRBV30 to TRBJ2-7; tentative D call: TRBD1 (5 bases). The TCR originated in a human donor with alopecia areata. The CDR3 nucleotides are TGTGCCTGGAGAGGGGACGAGCAGTACTTC. Translating gives CAWRGDEQYF. The entire variable domain, with the rest obtained from reference TRBV30 and TRBJ2-7, is as follows: SQTIHQWPATLVQPVGSPLSLECTVEGTSNPNLYWYRQAAGRGLQLLFYSVGIGQISSEVPQNLSASRPQDRQFILSSKKLLLSDSGFYLCAWRGDEQYFGPGTRLTVT.